The T cell receptor (beta chain) under discussion was sequenced for a study of shared clonotypes between healthy human individuals. TCRdb's copy holds only in-frame clones and misses some; the assay was immunoSEQ multiplex PCR. The table has 1.4 million or so clones, approximately 98.5% seen once. The healthy adult donors were HIV-negative and reported no recent acute infections or vaccinations. As concerns this clone: Its antigen is unknown.

Per the germline V gene, CDR1 is SGHRS and CDR2 is YFSETQ. V was trimmed by 7 bases and J by 6 bases, leaving 10 bases between them. The CDR3 runs to 12 residues. The study, taken as a whole, reports: Naive subsets tended to show greater estimated richness than memory subsets. Large sequencing depth failed to make sorted-subset sequencing complete, rarefaction showed.

The TCR originated in a man aged 25-40 years in good health. This chain joins TRBV5-1 and TRBJ2-2; no clear D gene. Sequences were obtained from naive CD4+ T cells sorted from blood. Subset given: CD45RA+ positively selected. CDR3 in amino acids: CASQGPAGELFF. As DNA, the CDR3 is TGCGCCAGCCAAGGACCCGCCGGGGAGCTGTTTTTT.